This T cell receptor beta chain appears in the sequencing data of a study of cytomegalovirus exposure and HLA in healthy donors. General study findings and limits: Most TCR sequences proved rare, with some public TCRs found in many donors. Subsequent analysis found a tendency for first-cohort TCR clusters to co-occur within the 100 to 150 validation repertoires. Three CMV-associated chains proved CMV antigen-specific in vitro.

Germline lookup yields CDR1 MNHEY and CDR2 SVGAGI. There are 14 residues in the CDR3. V lost 8 bases, J lost 8 bases, and 19 bases lay in between. As concerns this clone: Its antigen remains unknown.

Sequencing was performed with immunoSEQ multiplex PCR; in TCRdb, only in-frame clones are kept and a portion is missing. The data contain 89,000 or so clones, around 93% of them seen just once; the ten biggest clones take up approximately 1.1%. The source is a woman in her twenties or thirties in good health and CMV-seropositive. The genes are TRBV6-5 and TRBJ1-3; D is unresolved. Source material: PBMCs. The CDR3 loop reads CASASRGSRDTIYF. The CDR3 DNA is TGTGCCAGCGCCTCTCGGGGTTCGAGGGACACCATATATTTT.